The next 14 T cell receptor beta chains were all read from a single sample in a study of T cells expressing NK-cell markers. TCRdb reprocessed the 5' RACE reads and keeps a single row for each CDR3 protein, giving no DNA. The specimen's table records around 140,000 distinct CDR3 sequences. Sample: blood T cells: a sorted CD56 or NKG2C T cell subset, CD4+ or CD8+ T cells, or bulk PBMC T cells (not recorded which). Receptor source: a man aged 18-30 years in good health.

CDR3 sequence reads: CASSLSGPIEQFF. The genes are TRBV5-6 and TRBJ2-1. This CDR3 has 13 residues. Germline V gene sequence: CDR1 SGHDT, CDR2 YYEEEE.

V usage is TRBV20-1 and J usage is TRBJ2-1; TCRdb outputs TRBD1, but without DNA this stays unchecked. This CDR3 comprises 12 residues. The germline V gene has CDR1 DFQATT and CDR2 SNEGSKA (reference sequence). The CDR3 protein is CSASGGGDEQFF.

The chain employs TRBV29-1 and TRBJ1-1; with no DNA, the TCRdb D assignment of TRBD1 cannot be verified. Germline CDR1 and CDR2: SQVTM and ANQGSEA. CDR3 length: 17 amino acids. CDR3 sequence: CSALLRPGPMMNTEAFF.

The chain has TRBV5-1 and TRBJ2-1; TCRdb picks TRBD1, but there is no DNA to check that call. This CDR3 spans 11 amino acids. Germline-derived CDR1 and CDR2 are SGHRS and YFSETQ. The CDR3 loop reads CASHRGNEQFF.

The chain recombines TRBV27 with TRBJ2-7; TCRdb names TRBD1, which stays unverified in the absence of DNA. The CDR3 runs 14 residues. Germline values: CDR1 MNHEY, CDR2 SMNVEV (reference sequence). CDR3 region: CASSFAGAGYEQYF.

The chain joins TRBV5-5 to TRBJ2-1. Germline V CDR1 and CDR2: SGHKS, YYEKEE (reference sequence). The CDR3 spans 16 residues. CDR3 protein: CASSNPLPGFYNEQFF.

The chain recombines TRBV5-5 with TRBJ2-1; the TCRdb D gene call, TRBD2, has no DNA to confirm it. This CDR3 region has 16 residues. The germline CDR1 and CDR2 sequences are SGHKS and YYEKEE (reference sequence). CDR3 residues: CASSLWLAGGLNEQFF.

V is TRBV7-9 and J is TRBJ2-1; TCRdb names TRBD2, which stays unverified in the absence of DNA. CDR1 and CDR2 (germline): SEHNR, FQNEAQ (reference sequence). The CDR3 has 12 amino acids. The CDR3 spells CASSLVLGLQFF.

The rearrangement uses TRBV19 and TRBJ2-1; TCRdb lists TRBD1, though no DNA is available to test this call. Germline CDR1 and CDR2: LNHDA and SQIVND (reference sequence). The length of the CDR3 is 17 residues. This CDR3 reads CASSPSTPQRFYNEQFF.

This chain connects TRBV12-3 or TRBV12-4 to TRBJ2-7; TCRdb indicates TRBD1, and absent DNA this call remains unverified. The CDR3 sequence is 13 residues long. The CDR3 reads CASRPGASYEQYF.

The CDR3 region is CATSDQTSGRVADTQYF. The V call is TRBV24-1, the J call TRBJ2-3; the TRBD2 assignment by TCRdb is unverifiable without DNA. This CDR3 has 17 amino acids. Germline assignment: CDR1 KGHDR and CDR2 SFDVKD.

The chain carries TRBV20-1 and TRBJ2-1. The CDR3 runs 12 residues. CDR1 is DFQATT, CDR2 SNEGSKA, per germline (reference sequence). CDR3 sequence reads: CSARDQGNEQFF.

The J gene is TRBJ1-2, the V gene TRBV30; the TCRdb call, TRBD1, lacks DNA for checking. This CDR3 is 12 amino acids long. Germline lookup yields CDR1 GTSNPN and CDR2 SVGIG (reference sequence). The CDR3 sequence: CACWERGHGYTF. The whole variable domain, filled in from reference TRBV30 and TRBJ1-2, reads SQTIHQWPATLVQPVGSPLSLECTVEGTSNPNLYWYRQAAGRGLQLLFYSVGIGQISSEVPQNLSASRPQDRQFILSSKKLLLSDSGFYLCACWERGHGYTFGSGTRLTVV.

This chain links TRBV13 with TRBJ1-1; TCRdb outputs TRBD1, but without DNA this stays unchecked. The CDR3 sequence is 15 residues long. Per the germline V gene, CDR1 is PRHDT and CDR2 is FYEKMQ (reference sequence). CDR3 loop: CASSALTGRATEAFF. Based on the CDR3 plus reference TRBV13 and TRBJ1-1, the full variable domain is AAGVIQSPRHLIKEKRETATLKCYPIPRHDTVYWYQQGPGQDPQFLISFYEKMQSDKGSIPDRFSAQQFSDYHSELNMSSLELGDSALYFCASSALTGRATEAFFGQGTRLTVV.